The 23 T cell receptor beta chains presented below share a single source sample, sequenced in a study of cytomegalovirus exposure and HLA in healthy donors. The PCR was carried out with 60 Vbeta primers and 13 Jbeta primers. Assay: immunoSEQ multiplex PCR; the TCRdb copy retains only in-frame clones and omits some. The sample lists around 100,000 clones, roughly 85% occurring once. The material sequenced was PBMCs. The receptor set was obtained from a man aged 25 to 40 in good health and CMV-seropositive.

The chain uses TRBV6-5 and TRBJ2-5; possible D gene TRBD1, 5 bases. The better agreement between TRBJ2-7 and the DNA end casts doubt on the J call. Germline V gene sequence: CDR1 MNHEY, CDR2 SVGAGI. The CDR3 covers 14 residues. CDR3 protein: CASSRTGISYEQYF. The CDR3, as DNA: TGTGCCAGCAGCCGCACAGGAATTAGCTACGAGCAGTACTTC.

The chain links TRBV7-2 to TRBJ2-2, with TRBD2 matching 10 bases. V was pared by 4 bases and J by 1 base, with 6 bases of the junction left unmatched. The CDR3 spans 17 residues. CDR1 and CDR2 (germline): SGHTA, FQGNSA. CDR3 residues: CASSSTLAGGNTGELFF. In DNA form, the CDR3 reads TGTGCCAGCAGCTCGACCTTAGCGGGGGGGAACACCGGGGAGCTGTTTTTT.

The genes are TRBV11-2 and TRBJ2-2; perhaps TRBD2 as D (6 bases). CDR3 length: 14 residues. Trimming took 6 bases from V and 3 from J, leaving 11 bases between them. CDR1 is SGHAT and CDR2 is FQNNGV in the germline V gene. The CDR3, as DNA: TGTGCCAGCAGGGTTGGAGGGGACACCGGGGAGCTGTTTTTT. This gives the protein CASRVGGDTGELFF.

This clone showed up just once. The sample holds other DNA sequences that translate to the same CDR3. The CDR3 DNA sequence: TGCGCCAGCAGACGGACAGCGATTAACACCGGGGAGCTGTTTTTT. Protein product: CASRRTAINTGELFF. The rearrangement links TRBV4-1 to TRBJ2-2; tentatively, D is TRBD1 (6 bases). The length of the CDR3 is 15 residues. The ends were cut back, 6 bases at V and 2 bases at J, with 13 bases in the middle. CDR1 is MGHRA and CDR2 is YSYEKL in the germline V gene.

This chain connects TRBV9 to TRBJ1-3; D is unresolved. In germline, CDR1 is SGDLS, CDR2 YYNGEE. Deletions cut 0 bases from V and 3 bases from J, with 10 bases between. The CDR3 is made up of 15 amino acids. CDR3 sequence reads: CASSVGRAYGNTIYF. The CDR3 nucleotides are TGTGCCAGCAGCGTAGGGCGGGCTTATGGAAACACCATATATTTT.

The V gene is TRBV7-2, the J gene TRBJ2-1; D gene ambiguous. This CDR3 contains 14 residues. Germline V gives CDR1 SGHTA, CDR2 FQGNSA. V lost 1 base to trimming and J lost 6 bases, with 10 bases between them. CDR3 loop: CASSLGTRTNEQFF. CDR3 DNA sequence: TGTGCCAGCAGCTTAGGAACAAGAACCAATGAGCAGTTCTTC.

J is TRBJ1-1 and V is TRBV28; D possibly corresponds to TRBD1 (5 bases). Germline-derived CDR1 and CDR2 are MDHEN and SYDVKM. The CDR3 spans 14 residues. Deletions cut 3 bases from V and 5 bases from J, with 13 bases between. CDR3 residues: CASSFTRVGTEAFF. For the CDR3, the DNA is TGTGCCAGCAGTTTCACCAGGGTGGGTACTGAAGCTTTCTTT. The entire variable domain, with the rest obtained from reference TRBV28 and TRBJ1-1, is as follows: DVKVTQSSRYLVKRTGEKVFLECVQDMDHENMFWYRQDPGLGLRLIYFSYDVKMKEKGDIPEGYSVSREKKERFSLILESASTNQTSMYLCASSFTRVGTEAFFGQGTRLTVV.

The chain joins TRBV5-4 to TRBJ2-1; 7 bases align to TRBD1. With 4 bases clipped from V and 8 bases from J, the junction kept 15 bases outside the gene matches. The CDR3 runs to 16 residues. The germline gives CDR1 SGHNT, CDR2 YYREEE (reference sequence). The CDR3 spells CASSPLQGPIGDEQFF. In DNA form, the CDR3 reads TGTGCCAGCAGCCCTCTACAGGGGCCCATAGGAGATGAGCAGTTCTTC. The variable domain in full, completed from reference TRBV5-4 and TRBJ2-1, reads ETGVTQSPTHLIKTRGQQVTLRCSSQSGHNTVSWYQQALGQGPQFIFQYYREEENGRGNFPPRFSGLQFPNYSSELNVNALELDDSALYLCASSPLQGPIGDEQFFGPGTRLTVL.

This chain uses TRBV30 with TRBJ1-3; D is perhaps TRBD1 (5 bases). The CDR3 consists of 15 residues. Trimming cost V 3 bases and J 0 bases, with 12 bases left between them. Germline CDR1 reads GTSNPN; CDR2 reads SVGIG (reference sequence). CDR3 coding DNA: TGTGCCTGGAGCATTGGGGCTAGCTCTGGAAACACCATATATTTT. Its translation: CAWSIGASSGNTIYF.

The rearrangement links TRBV5-8 to TRBJ2-7; a weak D match, TRBD1 (5 bases). The germline V and J ends were trimmed by 4 bases and 0 bases, with 17 bases remaining between them. CDR1 is SGHTS, CDR2 YDEGEE, per germline. This CDR3 region has 16 residues. The CDR3 here is CASSPGVGHGSYEQYV. In DNA, the CDR3 is TGTGCCAGCAGCCCAGGAGTGGGGCACGGCTCCTACGAGCAGTACGTC.

The J gene is TRBJ1-4, the V gene TRBV7-6; D not resolved. V gave up 1 base and J gave up 7 bases, with 7 bases separating them. The germline CDR1 and CDR2 sequences are SGHVS and FNYEAQ. This CDR3 is 13 amino acids long. The CDR3 here is CASSLGGSEKLFF. CDR3 nucleotide sequence: TGTGCCAGCAGCTTAGGAGGGAGTGAAAAACTGTTTTTT.

The chain recombines TRBV7-6 with TRBJ2-2; TRBD1 matches 9 bases. This CDR3 spans 16 amino acids. With V trimmed by 5 bases and J by 6 bases, 10 bases remained unmatched. Germline V lookup: CDR1 SGHVS, CDR2 FNYEAQ. The CDR3 sequence: CASSTGTGRFAGELFF. CDR3 DNA sequence: TGTGCCAGCAGCACCGGGACAGGGAGATTTGCCGGGGAGCTGTTTTTT.

This clone was detected only once. The chain links TRBV9 to TRBJ2-3; unclear D gene. This CDR3 contains 13 residues. Germline-derived CDR1 and CDR2 are SGDLS and YYNGEE. The V end lost 1 base, the J end lost 0 bases, and 3 bases lay between the germline ends. The CDR3 nucleotides read TGTGCCAGCAGCGTACTGAGCACAGATACGCAGTATTTT. Translation gives CASSVLSTDTQYF.

The chain joins TRBV28 to TRBJ1-2; 7 nucleotides agree with TRBD1. The CDR3 loop spans 13 amino acids. Germline CDR1 and CDR2: MDHEN and SYDVKM. V dropped 7 bases and J dropped 7; count of bases not matched to a gene: 9. CDR3 sequence (DNA): TGTGCCAGCATTAAACAGGGGTCGGTTGGCTACACCTTC. This sequence encodes CASIKQGSVGYTF.

The J gene is TRBJ2-1, the V gene TRBV27; tentative D call: TRBD2 (6 bases). The CDR3 has 15 amino acids. Germline assignment: CDR1 MNHEY and CDR2 SMNVEV (reference sequence). Trimming pared 5 bases from V and 0 bases from J, leaving 11 bases between. The CDR3: CASSPGVGSYNEQFF. The CDR3 nucleotides read TGTGCCAGCAGTCCGGGAGTAGGCTCCTACAATGAGCAGTTCTTC.

This rearrangement joins TRBV6-5 to TRBJ2-1; no firm D call. V lost 7 bases and J 5 bases, leaving 9 bases between the germline ends. CDR1 and CDR2 from the germline V gene are MNHEY and SVGAGI. The CDR3 contains 12 residues. As DNA, the CDR3 is TGTGCCAGCATGGGCAGAGACAATGAGCAGTTCTTC. Protein: CASMGRDNEQFF.

With respect to this clone: The sample has other DNA sequences that encode this CDR3 too. V and J are TRBV9 and TRBJ1-2; maybe TRBD1 (6 bases). Germline CDR1 SGDLS, CDR2 YYNGEE. Trimming removed 4 bases at V and 4 bases at J, with 11 bases between. This CDR3 is 13 amino acids long. The DNA for the CDR3 is TGTGCCAGCAGCCCCCGGACAGTCTATGGCTACACCTTC. Translated: CASSPRTVYGYTF.

This clone has more than one count but fewer than ten. The V call is TRBV7-8, the J call TRBJ2-1, with 10 bases aligning to TRBD2. The CDR3 spans 16 residues. Germline V gives CDR1 SGHVS, CDR2 FQNEAQ. With 0 bases clipped from V and 4 bases from J, the junction kept 3 bases outside the gene matches. The CDR3 spells CASSLAGLADYNEQFF. CDR3 nucleotides: TGTGCCAGCAGCTTAGCAGGACTAGCGGATTACAATGAGCAGTTCTTC.

V usage is TRBV16 and J usage is TRBJ2-1; no clear D gene. Germline lookup yields CDR1 KGHSY and CDR2 FQNENV. The CDR3 consists of 12 residues. V gave up 1 base and J gave up 7 bases, with 5 bases separating them. The CDR3 DNA is TGTGCCAGCAGCCAATTGCGGAATGAGCAGTTCTTC. It encodes CASSQLRNEQFF.

The chain is built from TRBV7-9 and TRBJ2-5; no clear D. V was clipped by 3 bases and J by 5 bases, with 10 bases between them. This CDR3 has 13 amino acids. Germline V gives CDR1 SEHNR, CDR2 FQNEAQ (reference sequence). Here the CDR3 DNA reads TGTGCCAGCAGCTTTGAGTTGTTGGAGACCCAGTACTTC. This codes for CASSFELLETQYF.

The chain carries TRBV4-2 and TRBJ1-2; no clear D gene. Trimming shortened V by 4 bases and J by 0 bases, and 12 bases separated the two germline ends. CDR3 length equals 15 residues. In germline, CDR1 is LGHNA, CDR2 YNFKEQ. CDR3 loop: CASSLSTSTNYGYTF. CDR3 in DNA: TGTGCCAGCAGCCTCTCAACGAGTACTAACTATGGCTACACCTTC.

V gene TRBV10-3 combines with J gene TRBJ2-3; weak D call: TRBD2 (6 bases). V dropped 10 bases and J dropped 2 bases, with 19 bases sitting between them. Per germline, CDR1 ENHRY and CDR2 SYGVKD. This CDR3 contains 15 residues. CDR3 coding DNA: TGTGCCAACTCCATTGCGCGGGGAGACACAGATACGCAGTATTTT. Translation gives CANSIARGDTDTQYF.

The chain couples TRBV2 to TRBJ2-5; 12 bases are shared with TRBD2. Trimming removed 8 bases from V and 1 base from J; junction bases left unmatched: 11. Germline V lookup: CDR1 SNHLY, CDR2 FYNNEI. This CDR3 spans 17 amino acids. The CDR3 coding sequence is TGTGCCAGCTGCGAAAGTATGACTAGCGGGGGCCAAGAGACCCAGTACTTC. Its protein is CASCESMTSGGQETQYF.